These 22 T cell receptor beta chains came from one sample sequenced in a study of blood T cell repertoires in COVID-19. Clones were read by immunoSEQ multiplex PCR, and TCRdb kept only the in-frame ones, dropping some. The sample consists of around 20,000 clones, over 65% of them appearing once. The sequencing input was peripheral blood. These receptor sequences come from a human donor in a cohort sampled during active COVID-19.

The chain employs TRBV5-1 and TRBJ1-5; 7 bases are a match to TRBD1. V was pared by 0 bases and J by 4 bases, with 1 base of the junction left unmatched. This CDR3 contains 14 residues. The germline gives CDR1 SGHRS, CDR2 YFSETQ. The CDR3 is CASSLETGNQPQHF. The DNA of the CDR3 is TGCGCCAGCAGCTTGGAGACAGGGAATCAGCCCCAGCATTTT.

The count of this clone is one. The chain uses TRBV28 and TRBJ2-3; TRBD2 aligns across 7 bases. Germline V gene sequence: CDR1 MDHEN, CDR2 SYDVKM. Unmatched junction bases numbered 9, after V lost 6 bases and J lost 3 bases. The CDR3 length is 15 residues. CDR3 in DNA: TGTGCCAGCAGACATGGGAGGGTTAATACAGATACGCAGTATTTT. Encoded protein: CASRHGRVNTDTQYF. Drawing the rest from reference TRBV28 and TRBJ2-3, the complete variable domain is DVKVTQSSRYLVKRTGEKVFLECVQDMDHENMFWYRQDPGLGLRLIYFSYDVKMKEKGDIPEGYSVSREKKERFSLILESASTNQTSMYLCASRHGRVNTDTQYFGPGTRLTVL.

The chain combines TRBV13 with TRBJ2-5, with D perhaps matching TRBD1 (6 bases). This CDR3 has 15 amino acids. V was pared by 3 bases and J by 5 bases, with 16 bases between. From germline, CDR1 is PRHDT and CDR2 FYEKMQ (reference sequence). The CDR3 sequence: CASSLGRGRGETQYF. CDR3 coding DNA: TGTGCCAGCAGCTTGGGCAGGGGCCGAGGGGAGACCCAGTACTTC.

This chain connects TRBV2 to TRBJ1-3; no clear D gene. CDR3 size: 15 residues. V was trimmed by 3 bases and J by 6 bases, leaving 15 bases between them. Germline CDR1 is SNHLY and CDR2 is FYNNEI. The DNA for the CDR3 is TGTGCCAGCAGTGATTGGGAGGTGTCGGAAAACACCATATATTTT. This codes for CASSDWEVSENTIYF.

This clone was counted a few times. The J gene is TRBJ2-2, the V gene TRBV12-3 or TRBV12-4; D might be TRBD2 (7 bases). This CDR3 spans 13 amino acids. Trimming cost V 8 bases and J 4 bases, with 11 bases left between them. The CDR3 coding sequence is TGTGCCAGCGGGGAGGGGGGCACCGGGGAGCTGTTTTTT. It is translated as CASGEGGTGELFF.

This clone was detected only once. V usage is TRBV12-5 and J usage is TRBJ2-1; D remains unclear. Trimming stripped 4 bases from V and 0 bases from J, with 7 bases between. Germline V gene lookup returns CDR1 LGHNT and CDR2 FRNRAP. There are 14 residues in the CDR3. CDR3 DNA sequence: TGTGCTAGTGGTTCCGCCTACTCCTACAATGAGCAGTTCTTC. The encoded protein is CASGSAYSYNEQFF.

The chain joins TRBV11-2 to TRBJ2-1; possible D gene TRBD2, 5 bases. The CDR3 loop spans 16 amino acids. V shed 0 bases and J shed 8 bases, with 17 bases lying between them. Looked up from germline, CDR1 is SGHAT and CDR2 is FQNNGV. The CDR3 region is CASSLDIGLEEDEQFF. The CDR3 coding sequence is TGTGCCAGCAGCTTAGATATCGGGCTAGAGGAGGATGAGCAGTTCTTC.

The chain employs TRBV28 and TRBJ2-6; 8 bases match TRBD1. The CDR3 runs to 15 residues. The J segment lost 4 bases and the V segment lost 6 bases, leaving 5 bases of the junction unmatched. Germline CDR1 is MDHEN and CDR2 is SYDVKM. The CDR3: CASSPQGAGANVLTF. CDR3 nucleotide sequence: TGTGCCAGCAGCCCTCAGGGGGCAGGGGCCAACGTCCTGACTTTC.

The sample holds one count of this clone. The chain links TRBV10-3 to TRBJ1-5; D call uncertain. V lost 4 bases to trimming and J lost 2 bases, with 9 bases between them. The CDR3 extends over 14 amino acids. In germline, CDR1 is ENHRY, CDR2 SYGVKD. CDR3 loop: CAISGEGGNQPQHF. DNA of the CDR3: TGTGCCATCAGTGGAGAAGGAGGCAATCAGCCCCAGCATTTT.

This clone was detected once. The chain links TRBV25-1 to TRBJ1-1; TRBD1 aligns across 8 bases. CDR1 is MGHDK, CDR2 SYGVNS, per germline. The CDR3 extends over 15 amino acids. V lost 2 bases, J lost 2 bases, and 4 bases stayed unmatched. The CDR3 DNA sequence: TGTGCCAGCAGTGAACCAGGGGGCTTAAACACTGAAGCTTTCTTT. It specifies CASSEPGGLNTEAFF.

This clone has a single count. This chain connects TRBV11-2 to TRBJ2-7, with 7 positions matching TRBD1. Germline V gene sequence: CDR1 SGHAT, CDR2 FQNNGV. V lost 2 bases and J lost 4; bases outside the gene matches: 8. The CDR3 is 15 residues long. The CDR3 protein is CASSLKGQPKYEQYF. The CDR3 DNA is TGTGCCAGCAGCTTAAAGGGACAGCCGAAATACGAGCAGTACTTC.

The chain has TRBV19 and TRBJ2-7, with a tentative D call TRBD1 (5 bases). V was cut by 3 bases and J by 0 bases, with 21 bases left in between. Germline V lookup: CDR1 LNHDA, CDR2 SQIVND (reference sequence). This CDR3 has 18 amino acids. DNA of the CDR3: TGTGCCAGTAGTATCGCCACTCTTCAGGGCGATAGCTCCTACGAGCAGTACTTC. Protein: CASSIATLQGDSSYEQYF. Using reference TRBV19 and TRBJ2-7 for the parts outside the CDR3, the full variable domain is DGGITQSPKYLFRKEGQNVTLSCEQNLNHDAMYWYRQDPGQGLRLIYYSQIVNDFQKGDIAEGYSVSREKKESFPLTVTSAQKNPTAFYLCASSIATLQGDSSYEQYFGPGTRLTVT.

Within the sample, this clone is hyperexpanded. The V gene is TRBV6-5, the J gene TRBJ1-2, with 9 positions matching TRBD1. Germline V gives CDR1 MNHEY, CDR2 SVGAGI. The CDR3 consists of 15 residues. The V gene end was trimmed by 6 bases and the J gene end by 1 base; junction bases not matched to a gene: 6. The CDR3 sequence: CASRATGGGNYGYTF. CDR3 nucleotide sequence: TGTGCCAGCAGAGCCACAGGGGGCGGTAACTATGGCTACACCTTC.

This chain uses TRBV27 with TRBJ2-7, with a possible D match to TRBD1 (6 bases). The CDR3 totals 14 residues. Germline CDR1 is MNHEY and CDR2 is SMNVEV (reference sequence). The V end was cut by 6 bases, the J end by 0 bases, with 12 bases between. CDR3 coding DNA: TGTGCCAGCAGCGTTATGGGGGCCTCCTACGAGCAGTACTTC. It is translated as CASSVMGASYEQYF.

The rearrangement joins TRBV9 to TRBJ2-1, with 11 positions matching TRBD2. Germline V CDR1 and CDR2: SGDLS, YYNGEE. This CDR3 is built from 18 residues. V lost 2 bases and J lost 5; bases outside the gene matches: 12. CDR3 coding DNA: TGTGCCAGCAGCGTGATTCCTAGCGGGAGGCCCCCAGACAATGAGCAGTTCTTC. It codes for CASSVIPSGRPPDNEQFF.

The chain employs TRBV14 and TRBJ1-5; D is undetermined. There are 16 residues in the CDR3. Germline loops: CDR1 SGHDN, CDR2 FVKESK. Trimming took 0 bases from V and 6 from J, leaving 15 bases between them. The CDR3 is CASSQDSGGRTQPQHF. CDR3 sequence (DNA): TGTGCCAGCAGCCAAGATAGTGGAGGGCGCACTCAGCCCCAGCATTTT.

The chain employs TRBV2 and TRBJ1-2; TRBD1 might be the D (5 bases). Germline-derived CDR1 and CDR2 are SNHLY and FYNNEI. The V end lost 1 base, the J end lost 1 base, and 7 bases lay between the germline ends. The CDR3 is 14 residues long. In DNA, the CDR3 is TGTGCCAGCAGTGAAGGGGGGGGTAACTATGGCTACACCTTC. Encoded protein: CASSEGGGNYGYTF.

The chain links TRBV10-3 to TRBJ1-4; D is unresolved. Germline CDR1 and CDR2: ENHRY and SYGVKD. The CDR3 has 13 residues. The germline V and J ends were trimmed by 8 bases and 1 base, with 8 bases remaining between them. The DNA for the CDR3 is TGTGCCATCCGCACAGAAACTAATGAAAAACTGTTTTTT. This gives the protein CAIRTETNEKLFF.

The rearrangement links TRBV27 to TRBJ2-5; 7 bases map to TRBD2. V shed 6 bases and J 2 bases; nucleotides not matched to a gene: 15. Germline V CDR1 and CDR2: MNHEY, SMNVEV (reference sequence). The CDR3 loop spans 17 amino acids. The CDR3 region is CASSILSGGRVQETQYF. DNA for the CDR3: TGTGCCAGCAGCATCCTCTCGGGTGGGAGGGTTCAAGAGACCCAGTACTTC.

This clone was seen only once. The rearrangement uses TRBV5-1 and TRBJ2-7, with D possibly matching TRBD1 (6 bases). The CDR3 has 15 amino acids. Trimming took 0 bases from V and 3 from J, leaving 13 bases between them. Germline lookup yields CDR1 SGHRS and CDR2 YFSETQ. Here the CDR3 reads CASSLERSTGYEQYF. The CDR3 DNA reads TGCGCCAGCAGCTTGGAGAGGTCGACAGGCTACGAGCAGTACTTC.

This chain connects TRBV9 to TRBJ2-1; 10 nucleotides agree with TRBD1. Germline loops: CDR1 SGDLS, CDR2 YYNGEE. CDR3 length equals 14 residues. The trim removed 4 bases at V and 6 bases at J, leaving 4 bases unmatched. In nucleotides, the CDR3 is TGTGCCAGCAGCTGGGGACAGGGGTCCAATGAGCAGTTCTTC. It codes for CASSWGQGSNEQFF. Looking up the rest from reference TRBV9 and TRBJ2-1 gives the full variable domain: DSGVTQTPKHLITATGQRVTLRCSPRSGDLSVYWYQQSLDQGLQFLIQYYNGEERAKGNILERFSAQQFPDLHSELNLSSLELGDSALYFCASSWGQGSNEQFFGPGTRLTVL.

The gene calls are TRBV5-1 and TRBJ1-5, with TRBD1 as a possible D gene (6 bases). V gave up 0 bases and J gave up 2 bases, with 9 bases separating them. The CDR3 contains 15 residues. Germline assignment: CDR1 SGHRS and CDR2 YFSETQ. The CDR3 DNA reads as TGCGCCAGCAGCTTGGGGACAGCGGGCAATCAGCCCCAGCATTTT. Its translation: CASSLGTAGNQPQHF. The full variable domain, completed using reference TRBV5-1 and TRBJ1-5, is KAGVTQTPRYLIKTRGQQVTLSCSPISGHRSVSWYQQTPGQGLQFLFEYFSETQRNKGNFPGRFSGRQFSNSRSEMNVSTLELGDSALYLCASSLGTAGNQPQHFGDGTRLSIL.